Sequencing of this TCR beta chain was carried out in a study of early T cells in non-severe SARS-CoV-2 infection. TCRdb re-called the 5' RACE reads through MiXCR, storing one row per CDR3 protein. This table has roughly 97,000 distinct CDR3 sequences, more than 9.5% appearing once. The specimen comprised whole blood, sampled at baseline. This clonotype was sampled from an adult who was a healthcare worker with PCR-confirmed SARS-CoV-2 infection or an uninfected control (not recorded which).

The CDR3 region is CASSLPDRNTGELFF. The CDR3 nucleotides are TGCGCCAGCAGCTTGCCCGATAGGAACACCGGGGAGCTGTTTTTT. The chain carries TRBV5-1 and TRBJ2-2; D gene uncertain. V lost 1 base and J 1 base, leaving 8 bases between the germline ends. Germline V lookup: CDR1 SGHRS, CDR2 YFSETQ. This CDR3 is 15 amino acids long.